These T cell receptor beta chains were read from a single sample in a study of shared clonotypes between healthy human individuals. The method was immunoSEQ multiplex PCR; TCRdb's version includes in-frame clones alone and lacks a portion of them. The table shows millions of clones, with 85% to 95% occurring only once. Sequenced: naive CD4+ T cells from PBMCs. These receptors originate from a man younger than 35 in good health. Some clones in this sample may be carry-over from other donors' samples. CDR3s include the opening cysteine and the closing phenylalanine or tryptophan. The D gene is left open where the match is weak.

j_call	d_call	v_call	cdr3_aa	cdr3_nt
TRBJ2-1	-	TRBV29-1	CSVEASAHNEQFF	TGCAGCGTTGAAGCCTCCGCCCACAATGAGCAGTTCTTC
TRBJ2-7	-	TRBV7-9	CASTRASYEQYF	TGTGCCAGCACAAGGGCTTCCTACGAGCAGTACTTC
TRBJ2-1	TRBD2	TRBV14	CASSQDYRGLAGRNNEQFF	TGTGCCAGCAGCCAAGATTATCGGGGACTAGCGGGAAGAAACAATGAGCAGTTCTTC
TRBJ1-5	-	TRBV18	CASSPQPYSNQPQHF	TGTGCCAGCTCACCACAGCCTTATAGCAATCAGCCCCAGCATTTT
TRBJ1-1	-	TRBV21-1	CASSAAGTENTEAFF	TGTGCCAGCAGCGCAGCAGGGACAGAGAACACTGAAGCTTTCTTT
TRBJ2-1	TRBD2	TRBV28	CAGGASGRRTYNEQFF	TGTGCCGGCGGGGCTAGCGGGAGGAGGACCTACAATGAGCAGTTCTTC
TRBJ2-1	-	TRBV19	CASSASNRDWENEQFF	TGTGCCAGTAGTGCAAGTAATAGGGACTGGGAGAATGAGCAGTTCTTC
TRBJ2-7	TRBD2	TRBV14	CASSQRLAGGLGWYEQYF	TGTGCCAGCAGCCAACGACTAGCGGGAGGTTTGGGTTGGTACGAGCAGTACTTC
TRBJ1-1	-	TRBV5-1	CASSKNTGWEAEAFF	TGCGCCAGCAGCAAAAATACAGGGTGGGAAGCTGAAGCTTTCTTT
TRBJ2-3	-	TRBV7-9	CATPQGPTDTQYF	TGTGCCACTCCCCAGGGGCCCACAGATACGCAGTATTTT
TRBJ1-4	TRBD1	TRBV2	CASSRQGVKEKLFF	TGTGCCAGCAGTAGACAGGGGGTTAAAGAAAAACTGTTTTTT
TRBJ2-1	-	TRBV19	CASSKMASRSNEQFF	TGTGCCAGTAGTAAGATGGCTAGTAGAAGCAATGAGCAGTTCTTC
TRBJ1-2	-	TRBV19	CASRRQSANYGYTF	TGTGCCAGTAGAAGACAGTCCGCTAACTATGGCTACACCTTC
TRBJ1-2	-	TRBV5-6	CASSLAVGGAGYGYTF	TGTGCCAGCAGCTTGGCCGTCGGGGGCGCTGGCTATGGCTACACCTTC
TRBJ1-5	-	TRBV27	CANSLRQDNQPQHF	TGTGCCAACAGTTTAAGACAGGACAATCAGCCCCAGCATTTT
TRBJ2-1	TRBD1	TRBV10-3	CAIKARGPYNEQFF	TGTGCCATCAAGGCCAGGGGGCCCTACAATGAGCAGTTCTTC
TRBJ1-1	TRBD1	TRBV2	CASTWRQGNTEAFF	TGTGCCAGCACCTGGAGACAGGGGAACACTGAAGCTTTCTTT
TRBJ2-7	-	TRBV7-9	CASSLLGSQRSYEQYF	TGTGCCAGCAGCTTACTTGGCTCTCAGCGGTCCTACGAGCAGTACTTC
TRBJ1-2	TRBD1	TRBV10-3	CAISEWTGYGYTF	TGTGCCATCAGTGAGTGGACAGGGTACGGCTACACCTTC
TRBJ2-1	-	TRBV2	CATAGGPSYNEQFF	TGTGCCACGGCCGGGGGACCCTCCTACAATGAGCAGTTCTTC
TRBJ2-5	-	TRBV6-5	CASVGNQETQYF	TGTGCCAGCGTCGGCAACCAAGAGACCCAGTACTTC
TRBJ2-1	-	TRBV29-1	CSVEMTYTSGINYNEQFF	TGCAGCGTTGAAATGACGTATACGTCGGGGATTAACTACAATGAGCAGTTCTTC
TRBJ2-3	-	TRBV19	CASTSRDTQYF	TGTGCCAGTACTTCCAGGGATACGCAGTATTTT
TRBJ2-2	-	TRBV19	CASSISGAGELFF	TGTGCCAGTAGTATCTCCGGGGCCGGGGAGCTGTTTTTT
TRBJ2-1	TRBD1	TRBV6-1	CASSSGTVPYNEQFF	TGTGCCAGCAGTTCCGGGACAGTGCCCTACAATGAGCAGTTCTTC
TRBJ1-5	-	TRBV27	CASRLGQGDREPQHF	TGTGCCAGCAGGTTGGGCCAAGGAGATAGAGAGCCCCAGCATTTT
TRBJ2-3	-	TRBV2	CASSENSFTDTQYF	TGTGCCAGCAGTGAAAACAGTTTCACAGATACGCAGTATTTT
TRBJ1-1	-	TRBV6-5	CASSYYKNTEAFF	TGTGCCAGCAGTTATTACAAGAACACTGAAGCTTTCTTT
TRBJ1-1	TRBD1	TRBV5-6	CASSLRGGGITEAFF	TGTGCCAGCAGCCTTCGGGGAGGGGGCATCACTGAAGCTTTCTTT
TRBJ1-1	TRBD1	TRBV2	CASTRTGGNTEAFF	TGTGCCAGCACCCGGACAGGGGGGAACACTGAAGCTTTCTTT
TRBJ1-2	TRBD1	TRBV7-8	CASSPGQGNYGYTF	TGTGCCAGCAGCCCAGGACAGGGGAACTATGGCTACACCTTC
TRBJ2-7	-	TRBV15	CATSRDFRLPYEQYF	TGTGCCACCAGCAGAGATTTTCGTCTTCCCTACGAGCAGTACTTC
TRBJ2-3	TRBD2	TRBV7-2	CASSSRTSASRDTQYF	TGTGCCAGCAGCTCCCGGACTAGCGCCAGTAGGGATACGCAGTATTTT
TRBJ1-1	-	TRBV11-1	CASSSGLWNTEAFF	TGTGCCAGCAGCTCGGGACTCTGGAACACTGAAGCTTTCTTT
TRBJ1-5	TRBD1	TRBV28	CASTGLYRQGNQPQHF	TGTGCCAGCACCGGACTTTATAGACAGGGAAATCAGCCCCAGCATTTT
TRBJ2-5	-	TRBV29-1	CSVEGSIGSVETQYF	TGCAGCGTTGAAGGGAGCATTGGTAGTGTAGAGACCCAGTACTTC
TRBJ2-1	-	TRBV18	CASSPADTYNEQFF	TGTGCCAGCTCACCCGCTGATACCTACAATGAGCAGTTCTTC
TRBJ1-2	TRBD1	TRBV4-3	CASSQDRGWGTAYGYTF	TGCGCCAGCAGCCAAGATAGGGGGTGGGGGACAGCTTATGGCTACACCTTC
TRBJ2-2	TRBD2	TRBV5-1	CASHHGTSVDTGELFF	TGCGCCAGCCATCATGGGACTAGCGTTGACACCGGGGAGCTGTTTTTT
TRBJ2-5	-	TRBV14	CASQHQASALQETQYF	TGTGCCAGCCAACACCAAGCTAGCGCCCTCCAAGAGACCCAGTACTTC
TRBJ2-1	-	TRBV27	CASSSDTLRSYNEQFF	TGTGCCAGCAGTTCCGATACTCTCCGCTCCTACAATGAGCAGTTCTTC
TRBJ2-1	-	TRBV12-5	CASGSSRDGNEQFF	TGTGCTAGTGGTTCTTCGAGGGACGGAAATGAGCAGTTCTTC
TRBJ2-5	TRBD1	TRBV29-1	CSARQGTQETQYF	TGCAGCGCCCGACAGGGTACCCAAGAGACCCAGTACTTC
TRBJ1-2	TRBD1	TRBV5-1	CASSGTQGTNYGYTF	TGCGCCAGCAGCGGGACACAGGGGACTAACTATGGCTACACCTTC
TRBJ2-1	TRBD2	TRBV6-5	CASRLTSGGYNEQFF	TGTGCCAGCAGGTTGACTAGCGGGGGATACAATGAGCAGTTCTTC
TRBJ2-7	TRBD1	TRBV7-9	CASSGGTGSPYEQYF	TGTGCCAGCAGCGGAGGGACAGGGTCTCCGTACGAGCAGTACTTC
TRBJ1-1	-	TRBV18	CASSPPGTSGEAFF	TGTGCCAGCTCACCACCGGGGACCTCCGGGGAAGCTTTCTTT
TRBJ1-1	-	TRBV19	CASSSPWGLNTEAFF	TGTGCCAGTAGTAGCCCGTGGGGGTTGAACACTGAAGCTTTCTTT
TRBJ2-7	-	TRBV5-1	CASSFGHLNAEQYF	TGCGCCAGCAGCTTCGGACACCTTAATGCCGAGCAGTACTTC
TRBJ2-5	-	TRBV29-1	CSVVGEFGETQYF	TGCAGCGTTGTTGGGGAGTTTGGAGAGACCCAGTACTTC
TRBJ1-3	TRBD1	TRBV5-1	CASSSTGGRSSGNTIYF	TGCGCCAGCAGCTCAACAGGGGGCAGGTCGTCTGGAAACACCATATATTTT
TRBJ1-2	-	TRBV7-2	CASSFEGRPYGYTF	TGTGCCAGCAGCTTTGAAGGGCGCCCCTATGGCTACACCTTC
TRBJ2-3	TRBD2	TRBV5-6	CASSLLAGVHTDTQYF	TGTGCCAGCAGCTTGCTAGCGGGGGTTCACACAGATACGCAGTATTTT
TRBJ1-1	-	TRBV28	CASRIPRANTEAFF	TGTGCCAGCCGAATCCCACGGGCAAACACTGAAGCTTTCTTT